This TCR beta chain was sequenced for a study of T-cell reconstitution after alpha-beta-depleted transplantation in children. Researchers prepared the TCRbeta library using unique molecular identifiers, the study reports. Each CDR3 protein is one row after TCRdb ran MiXCR on the PCR reads. The sample contains roughly 200,000 distinct CDR3 sequences, approximately 9.5% of which appear only once. The CDR3 extends over 12 amino acids. The V gene's germline CDR1 is SGHTA and CDR2 FQGNSA. Trimming shortened V by 6 bases and J by 5 bases, and 10 bases separated the two germline ends. This clonotype was counted at least ten times.

The source of this sequence is a human donor who donated a stem cell graft to a child with acute lymphoblastic leukemia. V gene TRBV7-2 combines with J gene TRBJ1-2; D is undetermined. The material sequenced was PBMCs from the stem cell graft donor, taken from the stem cell graft. The DNA of the CDR3 is TGTGCCAGCAGTCCGGCCGGATATGGCTACACCTTC. As protein: CASSPAGYGYTF.